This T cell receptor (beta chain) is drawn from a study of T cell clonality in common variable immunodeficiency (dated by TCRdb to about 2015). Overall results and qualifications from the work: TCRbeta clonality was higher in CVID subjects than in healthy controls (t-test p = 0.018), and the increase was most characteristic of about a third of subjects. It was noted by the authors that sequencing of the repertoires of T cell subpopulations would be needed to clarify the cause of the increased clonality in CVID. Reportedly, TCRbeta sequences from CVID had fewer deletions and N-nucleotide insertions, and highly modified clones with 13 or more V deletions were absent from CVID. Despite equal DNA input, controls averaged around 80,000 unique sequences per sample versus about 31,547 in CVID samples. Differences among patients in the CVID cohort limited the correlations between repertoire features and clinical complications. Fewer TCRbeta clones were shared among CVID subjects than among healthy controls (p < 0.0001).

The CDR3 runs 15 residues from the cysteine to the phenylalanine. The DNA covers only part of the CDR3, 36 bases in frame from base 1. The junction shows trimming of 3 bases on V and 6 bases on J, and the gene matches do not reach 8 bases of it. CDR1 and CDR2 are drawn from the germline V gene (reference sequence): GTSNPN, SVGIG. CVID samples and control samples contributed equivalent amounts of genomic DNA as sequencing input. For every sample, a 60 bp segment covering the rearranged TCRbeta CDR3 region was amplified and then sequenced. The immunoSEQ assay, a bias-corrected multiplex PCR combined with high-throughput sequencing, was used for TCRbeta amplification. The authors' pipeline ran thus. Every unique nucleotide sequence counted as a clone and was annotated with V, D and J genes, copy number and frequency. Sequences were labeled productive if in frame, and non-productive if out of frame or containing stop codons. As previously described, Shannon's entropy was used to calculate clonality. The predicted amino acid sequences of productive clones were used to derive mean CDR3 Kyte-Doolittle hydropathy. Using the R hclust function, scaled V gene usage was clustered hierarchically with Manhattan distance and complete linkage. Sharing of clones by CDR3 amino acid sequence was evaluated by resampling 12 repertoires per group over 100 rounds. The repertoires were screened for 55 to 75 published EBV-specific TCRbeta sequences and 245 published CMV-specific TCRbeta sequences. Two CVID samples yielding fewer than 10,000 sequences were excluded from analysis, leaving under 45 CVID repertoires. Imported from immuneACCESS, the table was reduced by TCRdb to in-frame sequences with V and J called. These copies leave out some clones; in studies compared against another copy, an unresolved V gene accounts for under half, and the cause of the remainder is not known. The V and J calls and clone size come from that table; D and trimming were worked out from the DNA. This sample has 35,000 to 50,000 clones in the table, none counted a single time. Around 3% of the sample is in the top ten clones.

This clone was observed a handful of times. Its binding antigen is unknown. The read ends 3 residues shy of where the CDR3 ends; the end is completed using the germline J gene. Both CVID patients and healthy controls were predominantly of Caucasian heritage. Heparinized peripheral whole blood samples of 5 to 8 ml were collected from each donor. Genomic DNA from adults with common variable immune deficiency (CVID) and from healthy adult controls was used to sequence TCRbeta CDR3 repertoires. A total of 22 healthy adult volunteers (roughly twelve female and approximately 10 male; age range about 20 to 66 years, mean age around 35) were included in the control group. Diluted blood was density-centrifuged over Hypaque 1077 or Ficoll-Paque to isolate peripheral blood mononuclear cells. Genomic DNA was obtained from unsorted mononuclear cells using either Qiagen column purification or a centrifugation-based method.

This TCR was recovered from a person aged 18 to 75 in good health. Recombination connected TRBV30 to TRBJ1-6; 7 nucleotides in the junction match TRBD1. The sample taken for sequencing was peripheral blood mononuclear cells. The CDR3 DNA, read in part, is TGTGCCTGGAGGAAATGGGGACAGTTTAATTCACCC. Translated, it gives CAWRKWGQFNSP. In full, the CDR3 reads CAWRKWGQFNSPLHF.